This T cell receptor beta chain comes out of a study of blood T cell repertoires in COVID-19. TCRdb's copy holds only in-frame clones and misses some; the assay was immunoSEQ multiplex PCR. The table lists 250,000 to 300,000 clones, roughly 81% of them singletons, with about 6.2% in the top ten. Per the germline V gene, CDR1 is SEHNR and CDR2 is FQNEAQ (reference sequence). Germline trimming cut 5 bases from V and 4 bases from J; bases unmatched to any gene: 4. The CDR3 length is 13 residues. Participants had their cohort set by participant-reported clinical history. The receptor was isolated from a woman aged 45-59 years who had been exposed to COVID-19. The sample taken for sequencing was PBMCs or T cells enriched from blood (not recorded which). The chain links TRBV7-9 to TRBJ1-1, with TRBD1 matching 7 bases. CDR3 loop: CASSRRDSTEAFF. CDR3 bases: TGTGCCAGCAGCCGCCGGGACAGCACTGAAGCTTTCTTT.